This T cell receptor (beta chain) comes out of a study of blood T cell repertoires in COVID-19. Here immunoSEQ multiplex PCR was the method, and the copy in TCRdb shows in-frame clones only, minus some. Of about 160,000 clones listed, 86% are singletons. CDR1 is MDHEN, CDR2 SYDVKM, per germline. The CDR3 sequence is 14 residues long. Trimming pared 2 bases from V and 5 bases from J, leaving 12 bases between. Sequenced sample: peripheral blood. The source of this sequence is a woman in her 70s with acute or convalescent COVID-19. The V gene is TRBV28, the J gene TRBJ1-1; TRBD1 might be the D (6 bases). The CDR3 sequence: CASSLTGRGTEAFF. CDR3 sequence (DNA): TGTGCCAGCAGTTTAACAGGGAGGGGAACTGAAGCTTTCTTT.